This TCR beta chain was identified during a study of T cell clones after liver transplantation. The wider study: Without induction therapy, subjects received standard immunosuppression until 12-24 months post-transplant.

Concerning this clone: Its antigen is still unknown.

Only in-frame clones appear in the TCRdb table, and some are missing; sequencing was by immunoSEQ multiplex PCR. The table records more than 95,000 clones, around nine tenths of them present only once. The study, taken as a whole, reports: Rather than being deleted, graft donor-reactive T cells may have moved into the graft. The donor-reactive repertoire was only partly measurable in two subjects, lacking donor cells. Circulating graft-donor-reactive CD4 TCRbeta sequences fell significantly post-transplant in 5 of 8 subjects.

Germline CDR1 and CDR2: SGHTA and FQGNSA. Trimming cost V 5 bases and J 3 bases; bases outside gene matches: 6. The CDR3 consists of 15 residues. V gene TRBV7-2 combines with J gene TRBJ2-7; 11 bases are a match to TRBD2. This material consisted of CD4+ T cells from blood, taken 12 months after liver transplant. This sequence originates from a human patient who received a liver transplant. Some T cells may arise from the graft donor. For the CDR3, the DNA is TGTGCCAGCAGCCAACGACTAGCGGGATTCTACGAGCAGTACTTC. This sequence encodes CASSQRLAGFYEQYF. Complete variable domain (other parts from reference TRBV7-2 and TRBJ2-7): GAGVSQSPSNKVTEKGKDVELRCDPISGHTALYWYRQSLGQGLEFLIYFQGNSAPDKSGLPSDRFSAERTGGSVSTLTIQRTQQEDSAVYLCASSQRLAGFYEQYFGPGTRLTVT.